This T cell receptor (beta chain) came from a study of blood T cell repertoires in COVID-19. Study overall: The study drew acute and convalescent COVID-19 samples from the United States, Italy and Spain. Nucleic acid was either cDNA or gDNA, and it came from T cells, B-cell-depleted T cells, or PBMCs.

Sequencing used immunoSEQ multiplex PCR; TCRdb keeps in-frame clones, though not all of them. This table has roughly 200,000 clones, about four fifths appearing once. The sample holds one count of this clone. Trimming removed 0 bases from V and 0 bases from J; junction bases left unmatched: 4. The germline V gene encodes CDR1 SGHNT and CDR2 YYREEE (reference sequence). The CDR3 is 17 residues long. Cohort assignment relied on participant-reported clinical history. The sequenced material came from PBMCs or T cells enriched from blood (not recorded which). This TCR derives from a woman aged 50 to 60 who had been exposed to COVID-19. The V call is TRBV5-4, the J call TRBJ2-2; the match to TRBD2 covers 8 bases. Here the CDR3 DNA reads TGTGCCAGCAGCTTGGTGTCTAGCGGGCCGAACACCGGGGAGCTGTTTTTT. It is translated as CASSLVSSGPNTGELFF.